Shown below are 20 T cell receptor beta chains from a single sample sequenced in a study of post-analysis software for immune sequencing data. Researchers reported that TCR beta cDNA libraries carried unique molecular identifiers. MiXCR, applied by TCRdb to the PCR reads, yields one record per CDR3 protein. The sample records about half a million distinct CDR3 sequences, about a third being singletons. Study-level points and caveats: A few TRBV segments appeared more often in patients than in controls, and TRBV5-6, TRBV5-1 and TRBV20-1 were among these.

Their specific antigens are unknown. The sequenced sample consisted of blood. The receptors shown here come from a girl aged 2-17 years with multiple sclerosis.

This clonotype was recorded a few times. V usage is TRBV4-1 and J usage is TRBJ2-5; TRBD1 matches at 8 bases. Losses at the gene ends were 4 bases for V and 4 bases for J; bases not matched to a gene: 11. This CDR3 spans 16 amino acids. The V gene's germline CDR1 is MGHRA and CDR2 YSYEKL. In DNA form, the CDR3 reads TGCGCCAGCAGCCCTACGGACAGGGCCGAGAGAGAGACCCAGTACTTC. Amino acid sequence: CASSPTDRAERETQYF.

The CDR3 bases are TGCGCCAGCAGCGGGGGACAATCGAACACTGAAGCTTTCTTT. The encoded protein is CASSGGQSNTEAFF. The rearrangement joins TRBV5-1 to TRBJ1-1, with a tentative D call TRBD1 (6 bases). Germline lookup yields CDR1 SGHRS and CDR2 YFSETQ. V dropped 4 bases and J dropped 1 base, with 11 bases sitting between them. The CDR3 spans 14 residues.

This clonotype was seen a few times. The chain recombines TRBV2 with TRBJ2-5; 7 bases match TRBD1. The CDR3 covers 11 residues. The junction had 1 base not matched to a gene; V was cut back by 6 bases and J by 6 bases. CDR1 is SNHLY, CDR2 FYNNEI, per germline. The CDR3 DNA reads TGTGCCAGCAGACAGGGGAAGACCCAGTACTTC. Encoded protein: CASRQGKTQYF.

The chain has TRBV5-1 and TRBJ1-2, with D unresolved. V was cut by 6 bases and J by 8 bases, with 14 bases left in between. This CDR3 spans 12 amino acids. Germline V lookup: CDR1 SGHRS, CDR2 YFSETQ. CDR3 protein: CASTTQGQGYTF. The DNA of the CDR3 is TGCGCCAGCACCACTCAAGGGCAGGGCTACACCTTC.

This clonotype is a singleton in its sample. This chain uses TRBV10-3 with TRBJ2-3; 12 bases agree with TRBD2. The germline CDR1 and CDR2 sequences are ENHRY and SYGVKD. This CDR3 contains 16 residues. Unmatched junction bases numbered 6, after V lost 4 bases and J lost 4 bases. The CDR3 DNA reads TGTGCCATCAGTGGCAGGACTAGCGGGGACGCAGATACGCAGTATTTT. It translates to CAISGRTSGDADTQYF.

This clonotype has only a few counts. V is TRBV5-1 and J is TRBJ1-1; D not resolved. This CDR3 has 13 residues. The germline V gene has CDR1 SGHRS and CDR2 YFSETQ. The V end lost 5 bases, the J end lost 1 base, and 9 bases lay between the germline ends. The CDR3 loop is CASRAGENTEAFF. DNA for the CDR3: TGCGCCAGCAGAGCGGGAGAGAACACTGAAGCTTTCTTT.

At least ten counts were recorded for this clonotype. The V call is TRBV6-5, the J call TRBJ2-7; TRBD1 aligns across 7 bases. V dropped 8 bases and J dropped 3; count of bases not matched to a gene: 10. Per the germline V gene, CDR1 is MNHEY and CDR2 is SVGAGI. The CDR3 contains 14 residues. CDR3 protein: CASRAQAGGYEQYF. The CDR3 DNA follows: TGTGCCAGCCGGGCCCAGGCAGGGGGCTACGAGCAGTACTTC.

This clonotype was observed a few times. The chain is built from TRBV20-1 and TRBJ2-5; either TRBD1 or TRBD2 may fit D (6 bases each). The CDR3 spans 16 residues. Per germline, CDR1 DFQATT and CDR2 SNEGSKA (reference sequence). The V and J ends lost 0 bases and 1 base respectively, with 15 bases between them. CDR3 in DNA: TGCAGTGCTAGAGATCCCAGTCGGGGGCCCCAAGAGACCCAGTACTTC. Translating gives CSARDPSRGPQETQYF.

A few counts support this clonotype. This chain connects TRBV5-1 to TRBJ2-1, with D perhaps TRBD2 (5 bases). Germline CDR1 reads SGHRS; CDR2 reads YFSETQ. The V end was cut by 4 bases, the J end by 6 bases, with 8 bases between. The CDR3 contains 12 residues. CDR3 protein: CASSRRTNEQFF. CDR3 DNA: TGCGCCAGCAGCAGGAGGACCAATGAGCAGTTCTTC. The variable domain in full, with the rest retrieved from reference TRBV5-1 and TRBJ2-1, is KAGVTQTPRYLIKTRGQQVTLSCSPISGHRSVSWYQQTPGQGLQFLFEYFSETQRNKGNFPGRFSGRQFSNSRSEMNVSTLELGDSALYLCASSRRTNEQFFGPGTRLTVL.

This clonotype has only a few counts. The V gene is TRBV5-6, the J gene TRBJ1-2, with unresolved D. Germline CDR1 and CDR2: SGHDT and YYEEEE. There are 12 residues in the CDR3. Between the trimmed V and J ends, which lost 4 bases and 8 bases, there was a span of 12 bases. In DNA, the CDR3 is TGTGCCAGCAGCAGGGAACCCAACGGCTACACCTTC. Translating it yields CASSREPNGYTF.

The chain couples TRBV10-3 to TRBJ2-1; TRBD2 matches 11 bases. This CDR3 spans 16 amino acids. CDR1 ENHRY and CDR2 SYGVKD come from the germline V gene. With 4 bases clipped from V and 9 bases from J, the junction kept 11 bases outside the gene matches. The CDR3 DNA reads TGTGCCATCAGTGGGGGTAGCGGGAGGGCCGCTATTGAGCAGTTCTTC. It codes for CAISGGSGRAAIEQFF.

The chain employs TRBV6-6 and TRBJ1-6; the D gene is possibly TRBD1 (6 bases). Germline CDR1 MNHNY, CDR2 SVGAGI (reference sequence). This CDR3 spans 14 amino acids. Trimming took 0 bases from V and 10 from J, leaving 10 bases between them. Written as DNA, the CDR3 is TGTGCCAGCAGTTACTCGAAGGGGGGATCACCCCTCCACTTT. Translated, it gives CASSYSKGGSPLHF.

This clonotype has more than one count but fewer than ten. The V and J genes are TRBV20-1 and TRBJ2-7; D is possibly TRBD1 or TRBD2 (6 bases each). The CDR3 runs 19 residues. Germline-derived CDR1 and CDR2 are DFQATT and SNEGSKA (reference sequence). V shed 6 bases and J shed 0 bases, with 30 bases lying between them. The CDR3 loop is CSARGLSFGGLRGSYEQYF. The DNA for the CDR3 is TGCAGTGCCCGGGGGCTGTCTTTCGGCGGGCTCAGAGGCTCCTACGAGCAGTACTTC.

The chain combines TRBV4-1 with TRBJ1-1; a weak D match, TRBD1 (5 bases). The CDR3 length is 14 residues. CDR1 is MGHRA and CDR2 is YSYEKL in the germline V gene. V lost 5 bases to trimming and J lost 5 bases, with 15 bases between them. CDR3 sequence: CASSAFGGATEAFF. In DNA form, the CDR3 reads TGCGCCAGCAGCGCTTTTGGGGGTGCTACTGAAGCTTTCTTT.

The J gene is TRBJ2-5, the V gene TRBV4-1; 9 bases map to TRBD1. Looked up from germline, CDR1 is MGHRA and CDR2 is YSYEKL. The CDR3 covers 14 residues. V gave up 5 bases and J gave up 7 bases; unmatched junction bases: 8. CDR3 DNA sequence: TGCGCCAGCAGCGCGGAAGACAGGGGGGGGACCCAGTACTTC. Translation gives CASSAEDRGGTQYF.

The chain carries TRBV3-1 and TRBJ2-3, with D unclear. Germline CDR1 is LGHDT and CDR2 is YNNKEL (reference sequence). This CDR3 is 14 amino acids long. Trimming took off 4 bases at V and 2 bases at J, with 10 bases between the two ends. The CDR3 DNA follows: TGTGCCAGCAGCCGCACCGGTCCCACAGATACGCAGTATTTT. It is translated as CASSRTGPTDTQYF.

This clonotype was seen more than once but under ten times. This sequence joins TRBV3-1 and TRBJ1-2; 7 positions agree with TRBD1. After removal of 4 bases from V and 8 bases from J, the junction contained 13 bases not matched to a gene. CDR3 length: 15 residues. CDR1 is LGHDT and CDR2 is YNNKEL in the germline V gene (reference sequence). CDR3 amino acids: CASSPRDSGVGGYTF. Written as DNA, the CDR3 is TGTGCCAGCAGCCCCCGGGACAGCGGGGTCGGCGGCTACACCTTC.

The rearrangement links TRBV7-8 to TRBJ2-2; 8 bases align to TRBD1. CDR1 is SGHVS, CDR2 FQNEAQ, per germline. CDR3 length: 16 amino acids. V shed 2 bases, J shed 3 bases, and the junction held 5 bases outside the gene matches. CDR3 protein: CASSLIAGGDTGELFF. The CDR3 DNA reads TGTGCCAGCAGCTTAATCGCAGGGGGCGACACCGGGGAGCTGTTTTTT.

The table lists this clonotype with a few counts. The V and J genes are TRBV20-1 and TRBJ2-5; D is unclear. Per germline, CDR1 DFQATT and CDR2 SNEGSKA (reference sequence). CDR3 length: 11 residues. The ends were cut back, 3 bases at V and 11 bases at J, with 13 bases in the middle. The CDR3 DNA is TGCAGTGCTAGTTTAGGCCCTGAGCAGTACTTC. It codes for CSASLGPEQYF.

The V and J genes are TRBV20-1 and TRBJ1-1; D possibly corresponds to TRBD1 (6 bases). The germline gives CDR1 DFQATT, CDR2 SNEGSKA (reference sequence). The CDR3 runs 17 residues. The V and J ends lost 0 bases and 0 bases respectively, with 17 bases between them. The CDR3 DNA follows: TGCAGTGCTAGAGAGCCGGGGGGCGGTGGGATGAACACTGAAGCTTTCTTT. This translates into CSAREPGGGGMNTEAFF.